The clone carrying this T cell receptor beta chain is a singleton in its sample. Original processing notes: The authors estimated nucleated cell counts from reference gene primer amplification. The repertoire was sequenced with immunoSEQ multiplex PCR; TCRdb's copy has only in-frame clones and lacks some. V and J calls and clone size are those listed in that table; D and trimming were worked out from the DNA. This table has roughly 250,000 clones, 80% to 90% appearing once. CDR1 MNHEY and CDR2 SMNVEV come from the germline V gene (reference sequence). Trimming stripped 6 bases from V and 0 bases from J, with 15 bases between. CDR3 length: 17 residues. Living in about two dozen US areas, the participants were between roughly 18 and 89 years of age. This record belongs to a study of blood T cell repertoires in COVID-19. Looking at the study overall: Samples representing acute and convalescent COVID-19 were sourced from the United States, Italy and Spain.

The sample was PBMCs or T cells enriched from blood (not recorded which). V and J are TRBV27 and TRBJ2-6, with TRBD2 as a possible D gene (5 bases). The origin of this receptor is a woman aged 45-60 years who had recovered from COVID-19. The CDR3 reads CASSWRRPSSGANVLTF. The CDR3 DNA is TGTGCCAGCAGCTGGAGGCGCCCTAGCTCTGGGGCCAACGTCCTGACTTTC.